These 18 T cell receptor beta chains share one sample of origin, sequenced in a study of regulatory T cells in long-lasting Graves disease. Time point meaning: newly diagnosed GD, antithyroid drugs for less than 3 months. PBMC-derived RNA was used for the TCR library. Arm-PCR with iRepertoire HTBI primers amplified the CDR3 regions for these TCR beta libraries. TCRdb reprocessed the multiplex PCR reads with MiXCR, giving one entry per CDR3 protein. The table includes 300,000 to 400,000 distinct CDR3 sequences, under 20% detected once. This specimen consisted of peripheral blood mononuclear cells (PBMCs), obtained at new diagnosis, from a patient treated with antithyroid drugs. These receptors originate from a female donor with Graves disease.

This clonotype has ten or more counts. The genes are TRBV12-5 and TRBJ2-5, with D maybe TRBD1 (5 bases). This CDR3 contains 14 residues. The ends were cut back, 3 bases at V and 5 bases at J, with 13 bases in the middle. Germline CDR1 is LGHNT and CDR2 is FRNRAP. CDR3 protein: CASGFPGQGETQYF. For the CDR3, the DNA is TGTGCTAGTGGTTTCCCCGGCCAGGGTGAGACCCAGTACTTC.

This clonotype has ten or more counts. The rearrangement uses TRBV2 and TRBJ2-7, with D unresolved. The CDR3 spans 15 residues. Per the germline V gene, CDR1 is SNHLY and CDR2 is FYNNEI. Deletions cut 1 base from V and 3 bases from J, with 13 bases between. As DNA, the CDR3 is TGTGCCAGCAGTGAAGTAACCCGGAATGACTACGAGCAGTACTTC. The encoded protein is CASSEVTRNDYEQYF.

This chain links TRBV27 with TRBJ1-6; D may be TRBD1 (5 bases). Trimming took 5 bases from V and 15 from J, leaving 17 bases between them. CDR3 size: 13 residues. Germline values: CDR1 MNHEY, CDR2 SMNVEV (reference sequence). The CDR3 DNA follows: TGTGCCAGCAGTCCGTCAGGGCCCTTCCTCCTCCACTTT. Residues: CASSPSGPFLLHF.

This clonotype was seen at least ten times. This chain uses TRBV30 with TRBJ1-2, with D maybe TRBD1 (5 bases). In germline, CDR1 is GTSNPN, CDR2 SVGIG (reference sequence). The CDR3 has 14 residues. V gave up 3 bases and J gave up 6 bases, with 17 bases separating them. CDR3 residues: CAWRAAWGGDGYTF. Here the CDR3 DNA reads TGTGCCTGGAGGGCCGCGTGGGGGGGTGATGGCTACACCTTC.

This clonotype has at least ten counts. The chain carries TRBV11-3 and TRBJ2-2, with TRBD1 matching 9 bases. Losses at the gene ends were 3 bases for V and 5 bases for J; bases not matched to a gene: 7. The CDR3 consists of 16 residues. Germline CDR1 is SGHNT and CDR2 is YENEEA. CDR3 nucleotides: TGTGCCAGCAGCTTTAGGGGACAGGGCAATACCGGGGAGCTGTTTTTT. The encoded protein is CASSFRGQGNTGELFF.

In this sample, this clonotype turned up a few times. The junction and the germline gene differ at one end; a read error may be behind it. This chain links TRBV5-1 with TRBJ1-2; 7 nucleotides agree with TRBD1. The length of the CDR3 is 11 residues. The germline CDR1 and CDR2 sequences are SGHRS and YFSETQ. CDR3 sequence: CASSQGQNIAF. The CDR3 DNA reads TGCGCCAGCAGCCAGGGACAGAACATCGCCTTC.

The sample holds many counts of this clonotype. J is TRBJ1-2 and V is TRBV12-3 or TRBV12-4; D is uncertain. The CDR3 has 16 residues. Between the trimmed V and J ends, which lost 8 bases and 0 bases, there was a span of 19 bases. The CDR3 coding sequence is TGTGCCAGCTCCCCCCCGGGCGCAAGAGCTAACTATGGCTACACCTTC. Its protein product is CASSPPGARANYGYTF.

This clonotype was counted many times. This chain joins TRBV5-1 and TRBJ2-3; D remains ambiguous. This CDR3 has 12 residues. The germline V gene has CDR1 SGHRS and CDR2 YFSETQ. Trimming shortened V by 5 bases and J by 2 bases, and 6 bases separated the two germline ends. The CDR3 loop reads CASRRFTDTQYF. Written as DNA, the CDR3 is TGCGCCAGCAGGAGGTTCACAGATACGCAGTATTTT.

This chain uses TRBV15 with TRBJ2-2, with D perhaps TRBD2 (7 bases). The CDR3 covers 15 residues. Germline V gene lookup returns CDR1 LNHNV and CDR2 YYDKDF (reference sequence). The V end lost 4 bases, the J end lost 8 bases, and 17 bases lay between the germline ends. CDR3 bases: TGTGCCACCAGCACCCTGAAAGGGGGGGCTGGGGAGCTGTTTTTT. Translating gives CATSTLKGGAGELFF.

The CDR3 DNA is TGTGCCAGCAGCCCTAACCCGGACAGGTTCTCCTACAATGAGCAGTTCTTC. It is translated as CASSPNPDRFSYNEQFF. This sequence joins TRBV3-1 and TRBJ2-1; 7 bases agree with TRBD1. The CDR3 loop spans 17 amino acids. Germline CDR1 is LGHDT and CDR2 is YNNKEL (reference sequence). J lost 0 bases, V lost 4 bases, and 9 bases had no gene match.

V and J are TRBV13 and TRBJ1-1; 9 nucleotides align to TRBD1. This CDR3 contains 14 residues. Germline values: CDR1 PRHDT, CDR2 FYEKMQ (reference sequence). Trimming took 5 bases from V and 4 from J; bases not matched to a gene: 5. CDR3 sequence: CASSPGTGTTEAFF. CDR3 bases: TGTGCCAGCAGCCCCGGGACAGGGACCACTGAAGCTTTCTTT.

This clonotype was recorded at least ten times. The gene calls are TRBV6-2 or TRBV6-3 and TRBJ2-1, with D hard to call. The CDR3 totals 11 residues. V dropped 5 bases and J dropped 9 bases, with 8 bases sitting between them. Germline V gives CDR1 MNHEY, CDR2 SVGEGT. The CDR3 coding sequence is TGTGCCAGCAGTCAGGATCTTGAGCAGTTCTTC. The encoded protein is CASSQDLEQFF.

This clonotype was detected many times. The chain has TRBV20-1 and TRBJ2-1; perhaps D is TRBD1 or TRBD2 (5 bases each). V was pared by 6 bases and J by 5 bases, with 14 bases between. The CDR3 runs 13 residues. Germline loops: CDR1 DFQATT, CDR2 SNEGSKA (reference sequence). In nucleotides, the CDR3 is TGCAGTGCGGGGGTGCCAGCGGACAATGAGCAGTTCTTC. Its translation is CSAGVPADNEQFF.

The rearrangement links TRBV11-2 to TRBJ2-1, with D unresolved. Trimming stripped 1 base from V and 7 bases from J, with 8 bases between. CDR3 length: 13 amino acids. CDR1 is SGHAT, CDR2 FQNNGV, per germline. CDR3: CASSLGSPNEQFF. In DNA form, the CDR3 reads TGTGCCAGCAGCTTAGGAAGCCCGAATGAGCAGTTCTTC.

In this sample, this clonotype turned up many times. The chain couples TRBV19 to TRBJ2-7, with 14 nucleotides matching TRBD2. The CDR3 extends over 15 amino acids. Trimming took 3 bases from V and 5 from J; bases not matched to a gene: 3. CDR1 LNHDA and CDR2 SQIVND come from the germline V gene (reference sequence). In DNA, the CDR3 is TGTGCCAGTAGTATGGGACTAGCGGGAGTCGACGAGCAGTACTTC. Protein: CASSMGLAGVDEQYF.

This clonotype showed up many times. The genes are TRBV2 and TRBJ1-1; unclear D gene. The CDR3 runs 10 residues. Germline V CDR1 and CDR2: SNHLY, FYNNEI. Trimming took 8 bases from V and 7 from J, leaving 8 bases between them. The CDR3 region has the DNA TGTGCCAGCGGGAGTTATGAAGCTTTCTTT. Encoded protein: CASGSYEAFF.

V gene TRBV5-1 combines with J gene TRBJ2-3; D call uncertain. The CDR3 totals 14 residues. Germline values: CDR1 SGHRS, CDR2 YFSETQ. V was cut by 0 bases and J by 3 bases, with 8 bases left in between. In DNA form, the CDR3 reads TGCGCCAGCAGCTTGGGGGGAAAAACAGATACGCAGTATTTT. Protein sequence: CASSLGGKTDTQYF. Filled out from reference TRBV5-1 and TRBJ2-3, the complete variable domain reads KAGVTQTPRYLIKTRGQQVTLSCSPISGHRSVSWYQQTPGQGLQFLFEYFSETQRNKGNFPGRFSGRQFSNSRSEMNVSTLELGDSALYLCASSLGGKTDTQYFGPGTRLTVL.

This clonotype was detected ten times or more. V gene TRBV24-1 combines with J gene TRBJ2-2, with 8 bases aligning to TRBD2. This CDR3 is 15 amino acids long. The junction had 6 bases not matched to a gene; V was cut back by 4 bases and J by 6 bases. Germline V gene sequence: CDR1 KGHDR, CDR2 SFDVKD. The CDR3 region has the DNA TGTGCCACCAGTGACCCTCGGGGACTAGCCGGGGAGCTGTTTTTT. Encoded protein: CATSDPRGLAGELFF.